This T cell receptor (beta chain) was recovered during a study of T cell changes during pregnancy in multiple sclerosis. Profiled with immunoSEQ multiplex PCR; TCRdb holds only in-frame clones, not every one. The sample comprises tens of thousands of clones, roughly 90% of which are singletons, and 5.3% rests with the top ten. The CDR3 runs to 15 residues. V was trimmed by 1 base and J by 5 bases, leaving 14 bases between them. Germline CDR1 reads SEHNR; CDR2 reads FQNEAQ (reference sequence). The V gene is TRBV7-9, the J gene TRBJ1-1; tentatively, D is TRBD1 (5 bases). The TCR sequence derives from a female donor with multiple sclerosis, enrolled in a pregnancy study. Sample: CD8+ T cells from peripheral blood mononuclear cells, taken before pregnancy. The CDR3 spells CASSLVMGGGTEAFF. The CDR3 DNA follows: TGTGCCAGCAGCTTAGTTATGGGGGGGGGAACTGAAGCTTTCTTT.